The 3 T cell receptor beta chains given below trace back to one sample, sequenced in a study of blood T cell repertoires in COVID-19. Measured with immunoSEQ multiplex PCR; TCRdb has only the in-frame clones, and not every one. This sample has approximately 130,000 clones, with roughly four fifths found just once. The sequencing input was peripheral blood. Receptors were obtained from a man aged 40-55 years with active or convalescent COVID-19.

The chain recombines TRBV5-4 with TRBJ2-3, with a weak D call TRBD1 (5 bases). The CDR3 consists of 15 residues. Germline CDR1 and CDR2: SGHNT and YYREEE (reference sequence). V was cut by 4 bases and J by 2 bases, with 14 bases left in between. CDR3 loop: CASSDKKGATDTQYF. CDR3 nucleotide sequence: TGTGCCAGCAGCGATAAGAAAGGGGCCACAGATACGCAGTATTTT. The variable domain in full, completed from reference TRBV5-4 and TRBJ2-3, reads ETGVTQSPTHLIKTRGQQVTLRCSSQSGHNTVSWYQQALGQGPQFIFQYYREEENGRGNFPPRFSGLQFPNYSSELNVNALELDDSALYLCASSDKKGATDTQYFGPGTRLTVL.

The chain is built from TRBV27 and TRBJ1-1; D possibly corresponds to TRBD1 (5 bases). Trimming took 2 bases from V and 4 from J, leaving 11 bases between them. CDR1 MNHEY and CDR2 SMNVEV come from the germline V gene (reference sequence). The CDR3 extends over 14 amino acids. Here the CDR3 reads CASSLPGPSTEAFF. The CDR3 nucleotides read TGTGCCAGCAGTTTACCAGGGCCGAGCACTGAAGCTTTCTTT.

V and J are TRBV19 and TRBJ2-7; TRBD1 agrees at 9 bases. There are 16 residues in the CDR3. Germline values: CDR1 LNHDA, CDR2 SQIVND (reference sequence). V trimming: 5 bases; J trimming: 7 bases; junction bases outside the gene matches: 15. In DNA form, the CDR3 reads TGTGCCAGTAGTGCGAGTCGGACAGGGGAGATTCTTGAGCAGTACTTC. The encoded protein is CASSASRTGEILEQYF.